The 21 T cell receptor beta chains in this list originate from one sample, sequenced in a study of CD8 T cells in ankylosing spondylitis. TCRdb passed the 5' RACE reads through MiXCR, listing each CDR3 protein once. The table includes approximately 350,000 distinct CDR3 sequences, 20% detected once. Specimen: blood, either unsorted or a sorted T cell fraction (not recorded which). The receptors stem from a male donor with ankylosing spondylitis or in good health (not recorded which).

This chain uses TRBV12-3 or TRBV12-4 with TRBJ1-6; 11 bases align to TRBD1. The CDR3 has 15 amino acids. With V trimmed by 7 bases and J by 9 bases, 8 bases remained unmatched. CDR3 protein: CASNRKGTGGSPLHF. The CDR3 DNA follows: TGTGCCAGCAATAGGAAAGGGACAGGGGGTTCACCCCTCCACTTT.

This clonotype was counted only a few times. CDR3 in amino acids: CSATGLAVSYEQYF. The CDR3 DNA reads as TGCAGTGCTACGGGACTAGCGGTCTCCTACGAGCAGTACTTC. V gene TRBV20-1 combines with J gene TRBJ2-7; 11 bases line up with TRBD2. This CDR3 has 14 amino acids. Germline values: CDR1 DFQATT, CDR2 SNEGSKA (reference sequence). V shed 4 bases, J shed 0 bases, and the junction held 2 bases outside the gene matches.

A few counts support this clonotype. The chain is built from TRBV12-3 or TRBV12-4 and TRBJ2-3; 11 positions agree with TRBD2. J was trimmed by 4 bases and V by 7 bases; bases with no gene match: 7. The CDR3 length is 15 residues. The CDR3 is CASTISGGGADTQYF. In nucleotides, the CDR3 is TGTGCCAGCACCATTAGCGGGGGGGGGGCAGATACGCAGTATTTT.

This clonotype has a handful of counts. The chain joins TRBV6-6 to TRBJ1-1; 8 nucleotides align to TRBD1. J lost 6 bases, V lost 1 base, and 1 base had no gene match. The CDR3 spans 13 residues. CDR1 and CDR2 from the germline V gene are MNHNY and SVGAGI (reference sequence). CDR3 protein: CASSYLQGAEAFF. In nucleotides, the CDR3 is TGTGCCAGCAGTTACTTACAGGGGGCTGAAGCTTTCTTT.

The gene calls are TRBV5-6 and TRBJ2-1; a possible D gene is TRBD1 (5 bases). CDR3 length equals 15 residues. V lost 2 bases and J 5 bases, leaving 14 bases between the germline ends. Germline V gene lookup returns CDR1 SGHDT and CDR2 YYEEEE. The CDR3 loop is CASSFGSGQNNEQFF. CDR3 DNA sequence: TGTGCCAGCAGCTTCGGGTCAGGGCAAAACAATGAGCAGTTCTTC.

This clonotype was observed a handful of times. The chain recombines TRBV7-6 with TRBJ2-7, with 7 bases matching TRBD1. This CDR3 contains 16 residues. Trimming cost V 4 bases and J 3 bases; bases outside gene matches: 12. Germline lookup yields CDR1 SGHVS and CDR2 FNYEAQ. Here the CDR3 DNA reads TGTGCCAGCAGCTGGCCCTTAGGGACAGAGAACTACGAGCAGTACTTC. This codes for CASSWPLGTENYEQYF.

The V and J genes are TRBV15 and TRBJ2-7; D perhaps matches TRBD2 (6 bases). Trimming pared 5 bases from V and 6 bases from J, leaving 14 bases between. Germline values: CDR1 LNHNV, CDR2 YYDKDF (reference sequence). The CDR3 runs 13 residues. The CDR3 nucleotides read TGTGCCACCAGCGGGCAGGGAGGTTCCGAGCAGTACTTC. Translated, it gives CATSGQGGSEQYF.

The rearrangement uses TRBV3-1 and TRBJ1-1; 7 positions agree with TRBD1. The length of the CDR3 is 16 residues. The germline CDR1 and CDR2 sequences are LGHDT and YNNKEL (reference sequence). V shed 4 bases, J shed 1 base, and the junction held 9 bases outside the gene matches. The CDR3 DNA sequence: TGTGCCAGCAGCCCTACCCTGACAGGGCCGAACACTGAAGCTTTCTTT. Its translation: CASSPTLTGPNTEAFF.

The chain employs TRBV6-5 and TRBJ1-1; D is unclear. The ends were cut back, 2 bases at V and 4 bases at J, with 11 bases in the middle. This CDR3 comprises 14 residues. CDR1 and CDR2 (germline): MNHEY, SVGAGI. As DNA, the CDR3 is TGTGCCAGCAGTTACATGGGGAGTGTCACTGAAGCTTTCTTT. As protein: CASSYMGSVTEAFF.

A few counts support this clonotype. The chain has TRBV20-1 and TRBJ2-2; the D gene is possibly TRBD2 (6 bases). CDR3 size: 14 residues. Germline V CDR1 and CDR2: DFQATT, SNEGSKA (reference sequence). V was pared by 3 bases and J by 6 bases, with 14 bases between. CDR3 nucleotide sequence: TGCAGTGCTAGGCAACTCAGGGAGGCCGGGGAGCTGTTTTTT. Protein product: CSARQLREAGELFF.

This clonotype has more than one count but fewer than ten. In nucleotides, the CDR3 is TGTGCCAGCAGTTTAGGGCGGAACATTCGCAATGAGCAGTTCTTC. Its translation: CASSLGRNIRNEQFF. The chain has TRBV27 and TRBJ2-1; D is uncertain. Trimming shortened V by 2 bases and J by 6 bases, and 14 bases separated the two germline ends. This CDR3 comprises 15 residues. The germline V gene encodes CDR1 MNHEY and CDR2 SMNVEV (reference sequence).

This clonotype has ten or more counts. The chain employs TRBV2 and TRBJ2-2; TRBD2 agrees at 11 bases. V shed 5 bases and J 6 bases; nucleotides not matched to a gene: 5. The CDR3 contains 15 residues. Germline V gene sequence: CDR1 SNHLY, CDR2 FYNNEI. The CDR3 DNA is TGTGCCAGCAGTTCGACTAGCGGGGACGCCGGGGAGCTGTTTTTT. Its protein product is CASSSTSGDAGELFF.

This sequence joins TRBV29-1 and TRBJ2-7; TRBD2 is a possible D gene (5 bases). Germline V lookup: CDR1 SQVTM, CDR2 ANQGSEA. V was shortened by 7 bases and J by 2 bases, with 15 bases between the two germline ends. The CDR3 has 13 amino acids. The DNA of the CDR3 is TGCAGCGCCTCGGGGTTTGGGACCTACGAGCAGTACTTC. This encodes CSASGFGTYEQYF.

The CDR3 region is CASSLEGLSTGELFF. The CDR3 DNA is TGTGCCAGCAGCTTAGAGGGTCTTTCTACCGGGGAGCTGTTTTTT. The chain has TRBV7-3 and TRBJ2-2; perhaps TRBD2 as D (5 bases). The CDR3 spans 15 residues. Germline-derived CDR1 and CDR2 are SGHTA and FQGTGA. Trimming shortened V by 2 bases and J by 5 bases, and 12 bases separated the two germline ends.

This chain joins TRBV12-3 or TRBV12-4 and TRBJ2-7; no clear D gene. V was clipped by 1 base and J by 4 bases, with 8 bases between them. The CDR3 loop spans 13 amino acids. The CDR3: CASSLVTGYEQYF. CDR3 coding DNA: TGTGCCAGCAGTTTAGTGACTGGATACGAGCAGTACTTC.

This clonotype occurred a few times. The chain carries TRBV11-1 and TRBJ2-3, with 13 bases that match TRBD2. Germline V lookup: CDR1 SGHAT, CDR2 FQDESV (reference sequence). V shed 4 bases, J shed 5 bases, and the junction held 12 bases outside the gene matches. The CDR3 is made up of 18 amino acids. The CDR3 loop is CASSYGLAGEASVDTQYF. The CDR3 DNA reads as TGTGCCAGCAGCTATGGACTAGCGGGGGAAGCAAGCGTAGATACGCAGTATTTT.

This clonotype was seen more than once but under ten times. The chain employs TRBV4-2 and TRBJ2-2; a possible D gene is TRBD1 (6 bases). This CDR3 is 16 amino acids long. Per the germline V gene, CDR1 is LGHNA and CDR2 is YNFKEQ. The germline V and J ends were trimmed by 0 bases and 5 bases, with 13 bases remaining between them. In nucleotides, the CDR3 is TGTGCCAGCAGCCAAGAGTTAGGGGGAGATACCGGGGAGCTGTTTTTT. Translation gives CASSQELGGDTGELFF.

There are a few counts of this clonotype. The chain links TRBV29-1 to TRBJ2-7; the match to TRBD1 covers 7 bases. The CDR3 is 14 amino acids. J gave up 4 bases and V 4 bases, and 10 bases lay outside the gene matches. Germline CDR1 is SQVTM and CDR2 is ANQGSEA. The CDR3 bases are TGCAGCGTTGCACCCGGGACAGCCTTTTACGAGCAGTACTTC. Protein sequence: CSVAPGTAFYEQYF.

The rearrangement uses TRBV12-3 or TRBV12-4 and TRBJ1-1; D is perhaps TRBD1 (6 bases). This CDR3 has 15 amino acids. V gave up 6 bases and J gave up 3 bases, with 17 bases separating them. The CDR3 coding sequence is TGTGCCAGCAGCAACTTGGGGGGCTTTGACACTGAAGCTTTCTTT. It yields the protein CASSNLGGFDTEAFF.

The chain couples TRBV27 to TRBJ2-7, with no clear D. CDR1 and CDR2 from the germline V gene are MNHEY and SMNVEV (reference sequence). V lost 2 bases, J lost 5 bases, and 10 bases lay in between. The CDR3 length is 13 residues. This chain's CDR3 is CASSLSSRDEQYF. For the CDR3, the DNA is TGTGCCAGCAGTTTAAGTTCTAGGGACGAGCAGTACTTC.

This clonotype was observed a few times. The gene calls are TRBV28 and TRBJ2-7, with D perhaps assigned TRBD1 or TRBD2 (5 bases each). The germline V gene encodes CDR1 MDHEN and CDR2 SYDVKM. V was clipped by 11 bases and J by 0 bases, with 17 bases between them. The CDR3 has 14 residues. This chain's CDR3 is CAVLGTVSSYEQYF. CDR3 DNA: TGTGCCGTCCTTGGGACGGTAAGCTCCTACGAGCAGTACTTC.